This T cell receptor beta chain was found in a study of T cell repertoires in aging, cancer and after chemotherapy. The overall study: Donor ages fell into six groups from 30 or younger up to 70 or older. Study-wide points: Age-matched healthy donors had significantly more diverse, less clonal blood TCR repertoires than untreated cancer patients. In each cancer cohort, median generation probability increased across chemotherapy, suggesting thymic output rebounded.

This clonotype occurred a few times. Its target is unknown. Germline values: CDR1 SGHNT, CDR2 YYREEE (reference sequence). The CDR3 covers 11 residues. The germline V and J ends were trimmed by 4 bases and 2 bases, with 2 bases remaining between them. Multiplex touch-down PCR with TRB-A/B primers amplified rearranged V-D-J TRB sequences. TCRdb used MiXCR to reprocess the multiplex PCR reads, holding one entry per CDR3 protein. The sample includes about 11,000 distinct CDR3 sequences, roughly 45% of them seen just once. TCR beta rearrangements were amplified from peripheral blood genomic DNA. The TCR sequence derives from a human donor in good health. The specimen was blood. This chain links TRBV5-4 with TRBJ2-3, with D unclear. The CDR3 DNA sequence: TGTGCCAGCAGCCTCACAGATACGCAGTATTTT. Translation gives CASSLTDTQYF.